Shown below are 2 T cell receptor beta chains from a single sample sequenced in a study of blood T cell repertoires in COVID-19. Libraries were prepared by immunoSEQ multiplex PCR; TCRdb keeps only in-frame clonotypes and omits some of them. This sample has approximately 290,000 clones, with roughly 88% found just once. Material: PBMCs or T cells enriched from blood (not recorded which). The source of these receptors is a woman aged 25-40 years who had recovered from COVID-19.

The chain combines TRBV19 with TRBJ1-5; D ambiguous. V was clipped by 2 bases and J by 6 bases, with 14 bases between them. CDR1 is LNHDA, CDR2 SQIVND, per germline (reference sequence). This CDR3 is 15 amino acids long. The DNA for the CDR3 is TGTGCCAGTAGTATAACGGGGTTTAACCGTCAGCCCCAGCATTTT. Its protein is CASSITGFNRQPQHF.

This rearrangement joins TRBV5-3 to TRBJ1-1; no definite D call. TRBV5-3 is an ORF; its function is uncertain. This CDR3 has 14 residues. The V and J ends lost 8 bases and 0 bases respectively, with 14 bases between them. CDR3 protein: CARNGDFMNTEAFF. The CDR3 bases are TGTGCCAGGAACGGTGATTTTATGAACACTGAAGCTTTCTTT.